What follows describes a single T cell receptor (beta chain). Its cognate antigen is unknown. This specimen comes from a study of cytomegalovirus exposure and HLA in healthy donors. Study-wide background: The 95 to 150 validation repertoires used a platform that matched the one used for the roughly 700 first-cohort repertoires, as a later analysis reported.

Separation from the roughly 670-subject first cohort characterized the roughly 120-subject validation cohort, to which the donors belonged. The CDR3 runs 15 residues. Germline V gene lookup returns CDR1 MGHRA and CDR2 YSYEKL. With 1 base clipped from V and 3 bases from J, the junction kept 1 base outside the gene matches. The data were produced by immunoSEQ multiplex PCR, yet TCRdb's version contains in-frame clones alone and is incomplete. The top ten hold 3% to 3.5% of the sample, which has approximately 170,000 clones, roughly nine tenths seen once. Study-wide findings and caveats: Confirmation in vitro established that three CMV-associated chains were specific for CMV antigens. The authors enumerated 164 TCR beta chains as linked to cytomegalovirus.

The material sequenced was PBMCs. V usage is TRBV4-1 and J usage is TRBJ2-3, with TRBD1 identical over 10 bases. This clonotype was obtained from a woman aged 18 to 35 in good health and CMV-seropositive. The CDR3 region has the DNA TGCGCCAGCAGCCAAGGGGGACAGGGGACAGATACGCAGTATTTT. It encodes CASSQGGQGTDTQYF.